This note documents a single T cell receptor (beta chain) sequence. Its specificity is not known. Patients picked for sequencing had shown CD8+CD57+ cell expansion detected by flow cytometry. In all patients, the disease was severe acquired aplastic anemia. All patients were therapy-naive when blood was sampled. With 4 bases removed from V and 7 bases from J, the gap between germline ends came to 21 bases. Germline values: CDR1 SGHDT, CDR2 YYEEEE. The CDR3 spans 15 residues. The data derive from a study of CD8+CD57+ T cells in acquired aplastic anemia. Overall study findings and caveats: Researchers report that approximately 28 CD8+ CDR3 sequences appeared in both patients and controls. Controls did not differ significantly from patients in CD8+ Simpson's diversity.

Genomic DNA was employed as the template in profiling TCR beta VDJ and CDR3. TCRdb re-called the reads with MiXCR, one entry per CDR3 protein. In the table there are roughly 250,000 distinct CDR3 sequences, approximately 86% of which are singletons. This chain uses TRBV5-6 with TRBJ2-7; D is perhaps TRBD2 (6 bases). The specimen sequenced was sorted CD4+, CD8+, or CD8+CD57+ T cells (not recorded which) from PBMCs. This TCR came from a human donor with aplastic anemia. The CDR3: CASSPVDGSLSEQYV. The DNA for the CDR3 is TGTGCCAGCAGCCCCGTTGACGGGAGTTTGAGTGAGCAGTACGTC.